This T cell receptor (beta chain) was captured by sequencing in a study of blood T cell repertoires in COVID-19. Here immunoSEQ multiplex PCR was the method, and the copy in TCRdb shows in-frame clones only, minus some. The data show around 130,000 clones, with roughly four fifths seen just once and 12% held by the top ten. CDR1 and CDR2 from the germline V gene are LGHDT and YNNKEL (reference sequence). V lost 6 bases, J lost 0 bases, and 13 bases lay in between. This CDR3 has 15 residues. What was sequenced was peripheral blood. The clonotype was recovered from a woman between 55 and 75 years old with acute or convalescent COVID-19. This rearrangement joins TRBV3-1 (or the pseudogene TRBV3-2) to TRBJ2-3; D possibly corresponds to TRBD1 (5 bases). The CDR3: CASSPGILSTDTQYF. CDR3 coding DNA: TGTGCCAGCAGTCCAGGGATCCTTAGCACAGATACGCAGTATTTT.